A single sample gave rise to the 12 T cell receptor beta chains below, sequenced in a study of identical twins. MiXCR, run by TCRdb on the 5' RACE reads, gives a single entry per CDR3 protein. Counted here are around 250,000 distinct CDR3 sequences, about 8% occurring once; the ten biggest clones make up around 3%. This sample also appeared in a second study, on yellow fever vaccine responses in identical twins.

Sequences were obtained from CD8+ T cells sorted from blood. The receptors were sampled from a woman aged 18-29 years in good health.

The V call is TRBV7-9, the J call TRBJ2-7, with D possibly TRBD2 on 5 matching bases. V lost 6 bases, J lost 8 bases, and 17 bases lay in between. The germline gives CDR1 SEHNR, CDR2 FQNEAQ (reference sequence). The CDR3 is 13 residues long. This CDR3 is CASRPTTAGKQYF. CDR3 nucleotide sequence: TGTGCCAGCAGACCCACTACCGCGGGCAAGCAGTACTTC.

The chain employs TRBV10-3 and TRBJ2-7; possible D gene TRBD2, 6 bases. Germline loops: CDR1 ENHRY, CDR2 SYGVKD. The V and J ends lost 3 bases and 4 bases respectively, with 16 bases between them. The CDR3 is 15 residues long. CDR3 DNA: TGTGCCATCAGTGACCTTGGACTAATCGGGTACGAGCAGTACTTC. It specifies CAISDLGLIGYEQYF.

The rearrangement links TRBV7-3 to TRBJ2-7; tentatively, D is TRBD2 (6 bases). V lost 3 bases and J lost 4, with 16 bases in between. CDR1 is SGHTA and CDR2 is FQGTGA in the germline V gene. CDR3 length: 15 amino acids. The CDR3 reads CASSFDAGGGYEQYF. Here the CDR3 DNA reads TGTGCCAGCAGCTTTGACGCCGGGGGAGGTTACGAGCAGTACTTC.

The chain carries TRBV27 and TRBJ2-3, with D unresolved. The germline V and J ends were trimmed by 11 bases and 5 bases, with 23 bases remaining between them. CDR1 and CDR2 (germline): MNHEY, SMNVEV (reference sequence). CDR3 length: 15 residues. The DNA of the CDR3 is TGTGCCGGATCGACGAAACCCCGAATGGTAGATACGCAGTATTTT. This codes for CAGSTKPRMVDTQYF.

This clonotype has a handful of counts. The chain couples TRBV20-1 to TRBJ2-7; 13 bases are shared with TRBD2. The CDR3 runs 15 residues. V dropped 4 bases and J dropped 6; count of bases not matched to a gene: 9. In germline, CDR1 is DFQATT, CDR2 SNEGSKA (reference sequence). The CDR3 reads CSATIGLAGESEQYF. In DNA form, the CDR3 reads TGCAGTGCTACCATTGGACTAGCGGGAGAGAGCGAGCAGTACTTC.

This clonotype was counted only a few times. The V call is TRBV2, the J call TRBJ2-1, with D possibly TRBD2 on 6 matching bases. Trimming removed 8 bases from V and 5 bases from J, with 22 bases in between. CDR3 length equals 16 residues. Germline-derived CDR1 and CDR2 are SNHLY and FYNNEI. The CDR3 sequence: CASEAWSGEGNNEQFF. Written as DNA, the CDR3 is TGTGCCAGCGAAGCATGGTCGGGAGAGGGGAACAATGAGCAGTTCTTC.

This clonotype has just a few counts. The CDR3 DNA reads TGCGCCAGCAGCCAAGATAGGGGGGAGGTCAATGAGCAGTTCTTC. It codes for CASSQDRGEVNEQFF. This chain connects TRBV4-3 to TRBJ2-1; D possibly matches TRBD1 or TRBD2 (6 bases each). The germline V and J ends were trimmed by 0 bases and 6 bases, with 12 bases remaining between them. This CDR3 is built from 15 residues. The germline gives CDR1 LGHNA, CDR2 YSLEER.

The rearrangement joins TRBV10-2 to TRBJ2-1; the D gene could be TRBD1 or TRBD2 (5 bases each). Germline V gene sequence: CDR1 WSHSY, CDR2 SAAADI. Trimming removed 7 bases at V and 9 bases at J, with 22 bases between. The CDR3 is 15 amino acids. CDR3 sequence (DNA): TGCGCCAGCACCTCTAGGAGAGGGGTCGGAACTGAGCAGTTCTTC. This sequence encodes CASTSRRGVGTEQFF.

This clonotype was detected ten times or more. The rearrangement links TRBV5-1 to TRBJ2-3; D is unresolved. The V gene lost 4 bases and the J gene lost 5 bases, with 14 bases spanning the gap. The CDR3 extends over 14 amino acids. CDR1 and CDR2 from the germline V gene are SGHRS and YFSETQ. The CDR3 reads CASSPAIGLDTQYF. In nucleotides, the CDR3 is TGCGCCAGCAGCCCGGCGATCGGGTTAGATACGCAGTATTTT.

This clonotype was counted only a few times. CDR3 sequence (DNA): TGTGCCAGCAGCACGCAAGGGGTAATTATCTACGAGCAGTACTTC. Amino acids: CASSTQGVIIYEQYF. V gene TRBV2 combines with J gene TRBJ2-7; D is perhaps TRBD1 (5 bases). Germline-derived CDR1 and CDR2 are SNHLY and FYNNEI. V lost 6 bases to trimming and J lost 3 bases, with 18 bases between them. This CDR3 region has 15 residues.

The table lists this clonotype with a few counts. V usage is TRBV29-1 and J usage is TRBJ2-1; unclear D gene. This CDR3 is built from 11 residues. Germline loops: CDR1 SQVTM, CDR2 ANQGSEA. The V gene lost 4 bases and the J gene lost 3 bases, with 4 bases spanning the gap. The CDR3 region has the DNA TGCAGCGTTGTTCGCTACAATGAGCAGTTCTTC. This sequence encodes CSVVRYNEQFF.

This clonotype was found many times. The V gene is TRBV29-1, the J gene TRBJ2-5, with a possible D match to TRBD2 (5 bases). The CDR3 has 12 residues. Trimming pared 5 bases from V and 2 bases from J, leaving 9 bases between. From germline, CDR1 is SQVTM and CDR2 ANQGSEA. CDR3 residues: CSVRGYQETQYF. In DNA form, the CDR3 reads TGCAGCGTTCGGGGATATCAAGAGACCCAGTACTTC.